The present T cell receptor beta chain was sequenced within a study of blood T cell repertoires in COVID-19 (dated by TCRdb to 2018 to 2020). With respect to the entire study: The collaborator samples originated in the United States, Italy and Spain and spanned the acute and convalescent phases of COVID-19. The prospective study material was composed of cDNA or gDNA derived from T cells, B-cell-depleted T cells, or PBMCs. The repertoires were released in a freely available public database meant as a resource for research on the immune response to SARS-CoV-2. The sample metadata nearly always contained a de-identified subject ID, COVID-19 status, age in years and sex. The samples were drawn from the first 160 participants of the ongoing ImmuneRACE study and from 1,200 or so subjects provided by 6 global collaborators. Where available, HLA class I and class II types were obtained from metadata supplied by the sample provider rather than from assay-based typing. Subjects who had been exposed to COVID-19, were actively infected with it, or had recovered from it provided the deeply sampled blood TCRbeta repertoires that made up the dataset. The paper as a whole reports these results and caveats: The quantity of clinical and demographic metadata differed by source and by participant and was supplied without curation.

TCRbeta CDR3 regions were amplified from genomic DNA using the immunoSEQ Assay, a bias-controlled multiplex PCR. As for the original processing: The number of nucleated cells in each sample was estimated from the amplification of reference gene primers within the assay. Sequence reads were collapsed and filtered to measure the absolute abundance of every unique TCRbeta CDR3 rearrangement. Productive Simpson clonality was computed per sample as the square root of Simpson's diversity index over productive rearrangements. Held by TCRdb, this immuneACCESS table contains in-frame sequences only and omits some clones. Under half of the omission traces to an unresolved V gene where checked; the cause of the rest is unknown. V and J calls and clone size are as listed in that table; D and trimming were resolved from the DNA. The sample table holds 300,000 to 350,000 clones, of which around nine tenths were seen once. The ten largest clones represent 3.5% to 4% of the sample.

One collaborating source in Seattle enrolled patients while the patients were actively infected and followed the patients over time throughout the course of disease. The collaborating institutions used their own protocols to collect whole blood in K2EDTA tubes. Collaborator samples were shipped for TCRbeta analysis as frozen whole blood, isolated PBMCs, or DNA extracted from either sample type. The CDR3 contains 11 residues, cysteine and phenylalanine counted. The retained sequence is limited to the CDR3, 33 bases, with the frame set at the first base. At the junction V is shortened by 6 bases and J by 10 bases, with 12 bases in between. The germline V gene provides CDR1 MNHEY and CDR2 SVGAGI. This clone came up a few times. No antigen is known for it. The sample holds no much larger clone one base away, and base qualities are not on file.

The V and J genes are TRBV6-5 and TRBJ1-2, with the identity of the D gene unclear. The receptor's source is a woman aged 60-75 years with COVID-19, enrolled during active disease. Sequenced: peripheral blood. Here is the DNA: TGTGCCAGCAGGGTGGGCCCCTCCTACACCTTC. Translation gives CASRVGPSYTF.